The clone carrying this TCR beta chain came up a few times. The germline gives CDR1 MNHEY, CDR2 SMNVEV (reference sequence). The CDR3 spans 13 residues. J gave up 10 bases and V 3 bases, and 4 bases lay outside the gene matches. This sample stems from a study of response to subunit inactivated influenza vaccine. TCRdb used MiXCR to reprocess the RT-PCR reads, holding one entry per CDR3 protein. The sample comprises roughly 780,000 distinct CDR3 sequences, less than 20% of which are singletons, and approximately 11% rests with the top ten. The input for sequencing was PBMCs from blood, taken approximately 5 days after vaccination. This receptor was identified in a man between 50 and 59 years old who received an inactivated influenza vaccine. The rearrangement links TRBV27 to TRBJ1-5; TRBD1 aligns across 9 bases. The CDR3 DNA reads TGTGCCAGCAGTTTCACAGGGGGCTTCCCCCAGCATTTT. Its protein product is CASSFTGGFPQHF.